One TCR beta chain is described in this entry. Its antigen is undetermined. There were no patients who had received any treatment before thyroid surgery. This sample stems from a study of metastatic and nonmetastatic thyroid tumors. Looking at the study overall: Repertoires were compared across blood and tumor or nodule tissue from malignant and benign thyroid patients.

Overall study results and limits: Versus benign nodules, malignant thyroid tumors reportedly had significantly higher TCR beta diversity, in blood and tumor.

The CDR3 runs 13 residues. Trimming cost V 0 bases and J 6 bases, with 8 bases left between them. Germline V gene lookup returns CDR1 SGHAT and CDR2 FQNNGV. Original processing notes: What underpinned the distant-metastasis classifier for papillary thyroid cancer was the set of CDR3 differences across clinicopathological groups. TCRdb reassembled clones from the PCR reads with MiXCR. TCRdb, not the authors, supplied the V and J calls. The sample consists of around 29,000 clones, roughly 25% of them appearing once. The V call is TRBV11-2, the J call TRBJ2-5; D not resolved. Sample: blood. The source is a female donor with papillary thyroid cancer or a benign thyroid nodule (not recorded which). Some clones in this sample may be carry-over from other donors' samples. The CDR3 loop reads CASSLDPGQTQYF. CDR3 in DNA: TGTGCCAGCAGCTTAGATCCCGGGCAGACCCAGTACTTC. Full variable domain (rest looked up from reference TRBV11-2 and TRBJ2-5): EAGVAQSPRYKIIEKRQSVAFWCNPISGHATLYWYQQILGQGPKLLIQFQNNGVVDDSQLPKDRFSAERLKGVDSTLKIQPAKLEDSAVYLCASSLDPGQTQYFGPGTRLLVL.